The T cell receptor (beta chain) described here comes from a study of blood T cell repertoires in COVID-19. Overall study: The study drew acute and convalescent COVID-19 samples from the United States, Italy and Spain. T cells, B-cell-depleted T cells, or PBMCs provided the cDNA or gDNA that served as material.

Authors' methods: Nucleated cell counts were estimated from reference gene primer amplification. The repertoire was sequenced with immunoSEQ multiplex PCR; TCRdb's copy has only in-frame clones and lacks some. That table furnishes V, J and clone size, whereas the DNA furnished D and trimming. The sample consists of about 99,000 clones, 85% to 90% of them appearing once. After removal of 2 bases from V and 5 bases from J, the junction contained 5 bases not matched to a gene. Germline V CDR1 and CDR2: LNHDA, SQIVND (reference sequence). This CDR3 has 16 residues. This TCR was recovered from a human donor in a cohort sampled during active COVID-19. Sequenced material: peripheral blood. The chain combines TRBV19 with TRBJ2-1; TRBD2 aligns across 11 bases. The CDR3 loop is CASSILRLAGHNEQFF. The DNA of the CDR3 is TGTGCCAGTAGTATATTAAGACTAGCGGGGCACAATGAGCAGTTCTTC.